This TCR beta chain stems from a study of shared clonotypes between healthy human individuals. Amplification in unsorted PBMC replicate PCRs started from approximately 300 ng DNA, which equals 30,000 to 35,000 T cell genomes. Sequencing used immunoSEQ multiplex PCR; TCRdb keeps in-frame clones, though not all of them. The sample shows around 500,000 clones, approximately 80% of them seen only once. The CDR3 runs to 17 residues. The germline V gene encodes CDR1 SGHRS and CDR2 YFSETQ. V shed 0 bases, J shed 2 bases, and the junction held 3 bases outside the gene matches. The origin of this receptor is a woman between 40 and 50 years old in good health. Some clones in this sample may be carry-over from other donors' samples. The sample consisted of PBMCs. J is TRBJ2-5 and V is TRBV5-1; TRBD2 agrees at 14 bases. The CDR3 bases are TGCGCCAGCAGCTTGGCCGGACTAGCGGGAGGACAAGAGACCCAGTACTTC. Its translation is CASSLAGLAGGQETQYF.